These T cell receptor beta chains were read from a single sample in a study of cytotoxic CD8 clonotypes in ibrutinib-treated CLL. Clones were read by immunoSEQ multiplex PCR, and TCRdb kept only the in-frame ones, dropping some. The sample lists around 30,000 clones, approximately 57% seen once, with approximately 5% in the top ten. The sample in question was PBMCs, obtained before ibrutinib treatment. All receptors come from a human donor with chronic lymphocytic leukemia. Both conserved end residues are part of each CDR3.

V: TRBV11-2
length: 17
CDR3: CASSLDSQGWRNTEAFF

V: TRBV13
length: 11
CDR3: CASTRGETQYF

V: TRBV28
length: 14
CDR3: CASSLLWHPYEQYF

V: TRBV9
length: 17
CDR3: CASSVGSPNEQSGIQYF

V: TRBV7-2
length: 14
CDR3: CASSLWVGTDTQYF

V: TRBV10-3
length: 13
CDR3: CAISDPRLREQYF

V: TRBV10-3
length: 11
CDR3: CAISDHYEQYF

V: TRBV19
length: 15
CDR3: CASIPKDRGLIGYTF

V: TRBV2
length: 17
CDR3: CASTSPWGGGTSVRVFF

V: TRBV7-2
length: 15
CDR3: CASSLASGSQETQYF

V: TRBV18
length: 17
CDR3: CASSPRLGTSGNNEQFF

V: TRBV6-6
length: 14
CDR3: CASSLGTGGETQYF

V: TRBV2
length: 13
CDR3: CASRDYRETEAFF

V: TRBV5-1
length: 16
CDR3: CASSLGPGTDSYEQYF

V: TRBV5-6
length: 13
CDR3: CASSYFNTGELFF

V: TRBV13
length: 14
CDR3: CASSSRDTQDTQYF

V: TRBV9
length: 15
CDR3: CASSPGTGVWYGYTF

V: TRBV5-1
length: 13
CDR3: CASSLELGGEQFF

V: TRBV19
length: 15
CDR3: CASSMGTGTSYGYTF

V: TRBV15
length: 15
CDR3: CATSRGGTGAYEQYF

V: TRBV5-1
length: 15
CDR3: CASSKTGGAGNTIYF

V: TRBV18
length: 13
CDR3: CASSQRAGDTQYF

V: TRBV7-2
length: 13
CDR3: CASSARRAGGLHF

V: TRBV5-1
length: 16
CDR3: CASSLAGQGASEKLFF

V: TRBV7-2
length: 15
CDR3: CASSPGGSGYNEQFF

V: TRBV4-1
length: 14
CDR3: CASSQDEGNYGYTF

V: TRBV28
length: 15
CDR3: CASSLEQAVNTEAFF

V: TRBV6-5
length: 12
CDR3: CASRTHPDEQYF

V: TRBV5-1
length: 15
CDR3: CASSPGTGYYNEQFF

V: TRBV10-3
length: 14
CDR3: CAISGTASPDTQYF

V: TRBV18
length: 13
CDR3: CASSPRMQETQYF

V: TRBV5-1
length: 17
CDR3: CASSLLPPWTSGGEQYF

V: TRBV15
length: 13
CDR3: CATSRELVETQYF

V: TRBV29-1
length: 15
CDR3: CSVLERVGTNTEAFF

V: TRBV10-2
length: 13
CDR3: CASAGQGRNIQYF

V: TRBV7-6
length: 15
CDR3: CASSLEGDHYYEQYF

V: TRBV7-2
length: 14
CDR3: CASSRQGASYEQYF

V: TRBV19
length: 16
CDR3: CASSIRNLAGGETQYF

V: TRBV7-2
length: 13
CDR3: CASSLGASGEQFF

V: TRBV11-2
length: 14
CDR3: CASTLGTADYEQYF

V: TRBV7-6
length: 14
CDR3: CASSLSTAQETQYF

V: TRBV27
length: 13
CDR3: CASSFWQGDEQYF

V: TRBV5-1
length: 14
CDR3: CASRLAVNQETQYF